This is a list of T cell receptor beta chains from one sample in a study of Graves' ophthalmopathy and Graves' hyperthyroidism. Each CDR3 protein gets one entry after TCRdb re-called the multiplex PCR reads with MiXCR. Of around 400,000 distinct CDR3 sequences listed, under 25% were seen once; the top ten hold roughly 3%. Input material: peripheral blood. The receptors derive from a woman aged 18-30 years with stable Graves' hyperthyroidism. The CDR3 runs from the conserved cysteine through the conserved F or W. Each record gives: J gene, V gene, clone size, D gene, CDR3 protein, CDR3 DNA. D genes are given only for firm matches. Not every row has a clone size; where given, it reads once, few, many or a size class.

TRBJ2-7,TRBV20-1,many,TRBD2,CSAREGLNEQYF,TGCAGTGCCCGGGAGGGCCTCAACGAGCAGTACTTC
TRBJ2-7,TRBV5-1,many,TRBD1,CASSNTGTDPYEQYF,TGCGCCAGCAGCAACACCGGGACAGATCCCTACGAGCAGTACTTC
TRBJ2-7,TRBV20-1,many,.,CSARDFSYEQYF,TGCAGTGCCAGGGACTTCTCCTACGAGCAGTACTTC
TRBJ2-5,TRBV9,many,.,CASSVAVRETQYF,TGTGCCAGCAGCGTAGCGGTTAGGGAGACCCAGTACTTC
TRBJ1-2,TRBV6-4,many,TRBD1,CASSGSVEGQNGYTF,TGTGCCAGCAGTGGCTCCGTAGAGGGACAGAATGGCTACACCTTC
TRBJ2-7,TRBV29-1,many,TRBD2,CSVAGGSYEQYF,TGCAGCGTAGCGGGAGGGTCCTACGAGCAGTACTTC
TRBJ1-5,TRBV18,.,.,CASSDSWGGNQPQHF,TGTGCCAGCTCCGACAGTTGGGGGGGCAATCAGCCCCAGCATTTT
TRBJ2-7,TRBV19,many,.,CASSNPYFDSYEQYF,TGTGCCAGTAGTAACCCTTATTTCGACAGCTACGAGCAGTACTTC
TRBJ1-1,TRBV2,.,TRBD1,CTSGEVAGGTAFF,TGTACCAGCGGTGAAGTGGCAGGGGGTACGGCTTTCTTT
TRBJ2-7,TRBV29-1,.,.,CSVEDRRTANYEQYF,TGCAGCGTTGAAGATAGGCGGACGGCCAACTACGAGCAGTACTTC
TRBJ1-2,TRBV12-3/TRBV12-4,many,.,CASSSRDGYYGYTF,TGTGCCAGCAGCTCCCGGGACGGCTACTATGGCTACACCTTC
TRBJ1-2,TRBV6-1,many,.,CASSTGYGYTF,TGTGCCAGCAGTACAGGTTATGGCTACACCTTC
TRBJ2-5,TRBV11-2,many,.,CASSPPATIQETQYF,TGTGCCAGCAGCCCCCCTGCGACTATACAAGAGACCCAGTACTTC
TRBJ1-2,TRBV11-3,many,.,CASSNSPADINGYTF,TGTGCCAGCAGCAATAGCCCGGCGGACATCAATGGCTACACCTTC
TRBJ2-2,TRBV6-2/TRBV6-3,many,.,CASSYGQGRLFF,TGTGCCAGCAGTTACGGGCAGGGAAGGCTGTTTTTT
TRBJ2-7,TRBV2,many,TRBD1,CASGGQAELWQYF,TGTGCCAGCGGGGGACAGGCAGAGCTATGGCAGTACTTC
TRBJ1-3,TRBV5-1,many,TRBD1,CASKPGTGSGNTIYF,TGCGCCAGCAAGCCCGGGACAGGTTCTGGAAACACCATATATTTT
TRBJ1-2,TRBV29-1,many,.,CSVEAGVPGYGYTF,TGCAGCGTTGAGGCGGGGGTTCCAGGGTATGGCTACACCTTC
TRBJ2-7,TRBV30,many,.,CAWSQSYYEQYF,TGTGCCTGGAGTCAGAGTTACTACGAGCAGTACTTC
TRBJ1-1,TRBV12-3/TRBV12-4,many,.,CASSFQATEAFF,TGTGCCAGCAGTTTCCAGGCCACTGAAGCTTTCTTT
TRBJ2-5,TRBV12-3/TRBV12-4,.,.,CASSSTPWNQETQYF,TGTGCCAGCAGTTCCACTCCCTGGAACCAAGAGACCCAGTACTTC
TRBJ2-2,TRBV6-5,many,.,CASSLLGANTGELFF,TGTGCCAGCAGTTTATTGGGGGCGAACACCGGGGAGCTGTTTTTT
TRBJ2-7,TRBV27,.,.,CASNTGIPLDEQYF,TGTGCCAGCAATACAGGAATTCCCCTCGACGAGCAGTACTTC
TRBJ2-2,TRBV6-5,many,TRBD1,CASTRQGDTGELFF,TGTGCCAGCACAAGACAGGGGGACACCGGGGAGCTGTTTTTT
TRBJ2-7,TRBV10-3,few,TRBD2,CAISDQAGSSYEQYF,TGTGCCATCAGTGACCAAGCGGGGAGCTCCTACGAGCAGTACTTC
TRBJ2-5,TRBV7-9,few,.,CASSLVSGKETQHF,TGTGCCAGCAGCTTAGTTAGCGGAAAAGAGACCCAGCACTTC
TRBJ1-1,TRBV19,.,TRBD1,CASSITDRDSEAFF,TGTGCCAGTAGTATAACAGACAGGGACTCTGAAGCTTTCTTT
TRBJ2-5,TRBV2,many,.,CASSVEGETQYF,TGTGCCAGCAGTGTCGAGGGAGAGACCCAGTACTTC
TRBJ1-3,TRBV12-3/TRBV12-4,many,.,CASSFRRRPGRNTIYF,TGTGCCAGCAGTTTTCGTCGCCGCCCCGGGAGAAACACCATATATTTT
TRBJ1-1,TRBV13,.,TRBD1,CASSRGGRGDEAFF,TGTGCCAGCAGCCGCGGGGGCAGGGGGGACGAAGCTTTCTTT
TRBJ2-7,TRBV12-3/TRBV12-4,many,TRBD2,CASSPGGTEQYF,TGTGCCAGCAGCCCGGGGGGTACCGAGCAGTACTTC
TRBJ1-5,TRBV20-1,.,TRBD1,CSAMDRVDQPQHF,TGCAGTGCAATGGACAGGGTGGATCAGCCCCAGCATTTT
TRBJ1-5,TRBV6-5,many,.,CASSYGGSQPQHF,TGTGCCAGCAGTTACGGGGGGAGTCAGCCCCAGCATTTT
TRBJ2-5,TRBV7-2,.,TRBD2,CASSQSAGGGETQYF,TGTGCCAGCAGCCAATCAGCGGGGGGCGGGGAGACCCAGTACTTC
TRBJ2-5,TRBV30,many,.,CAWSVGQGDQETQYF,TGTGCCTGGAGTGTTGGGCAGGGTGACCAAGAGACCCAGTACTTC
TRBJ1-1,TRBV7-9,.,TRBD1,CASSRDRAEAFF,TGTGCCAGCAGCCGGGACAGGGCTGAAGCTTTCTTT
TRBJ2-7,TRBV5-1,few,TRBD1,CASSSVRGNSYEQYF,TGCGCCAGCAGCTCTGTCAGGGGGAACTCCTACGAGCAGTACTTC
TRBJ2-5,TRBV7-8,many,.,CASSLEEGYQETQYF,TGTGCCAGCAGCCTCGAGGAAGGGTACCAAGAGACCCAGTACTTC
TRBJ2-5,TRBV20-1,.,TRBD2,CSARGVAGSVETQYF,TGCAGTGCTAGAGGAGTAGCGGGGTCGGTTGAGACCCAGTACTTC
TRBJ2-2,TRBV11-2,few,.,CASSPREGSHTGELFF,TGTGCCAGCAGCCCCCGGGAAGGGAGCCACACCGGGGAGCTGTTTTTT
TRBJ1-1,TRBV4-2,many,.,CASSQAKKVLGNTEAFF,TGTGCCAGCAGCCAAGCTAAGAAGGTGTTGGGAAACACTGAAGCTTTCTTT
TRBJ1-1,TRBV5-1,many,.,CASSASGGRTEAFF,TGCGCCAGCAGCGCCTCGGGGGGGAGGACTGAAGCTTTCTTT
TRBJ1-2,TRBV2,many,TRBD1,CASRETGGTDGYTF,TGTGCCAGCAGAGAGACAGGGGGGACGGATGGCTACACCTTC
TRBJ2-5,TRBV6-4,many,.,CASGLVETQYF,TGTGCCAGCGGACTCGTTGAGACCCAGTACTTC
TRBJ1-1,TRBV12-3/TRBV12-4,.,.,CASSLEGLPGRNTEAFF,TGTGCCAGCAGTTTAGAAGGGCTACCGGGGAGGAACACTGAAGCTTTCTTT
TRBJ2-2,TRBV19,many,TRBD1,CASSHGQGWTGELFF,TGTGCCAGTAGCCATGGACAGGGTTGGACCGGGGAGCTGTTTTTT